This TCR beta chain was captured by sequencing in a study of blood T cell repertoires in COVID-19. Overall study context: Researchers got acute and convalescent COVID-19 samples from the United States, Italy and Spain. T cells, B-cell-depleted T cells, or PBMCs provided the cDNA or gDNA that served as material.

The V end lost 6 bases, the J end lost 1 base, and 17 bases lay between the germline ends. The germline V gene has CDR1 MDHEN and CDR2 SYDVKM. The CDR3 has 16 amino acids. Under the authors' procedure: The authors estimated nucleated cell counts from reference gene primer amplification. Method: immunoSEQ multiplex PCR; TCRdb's copy keeps in-frame clones and lacks some. V and J calls plus clone size are reproduced from that table; the DNA served to infer D and trimming. The table includes around 54,000 clones, 80% to 95% detected once. The source of this sequence is a human donor in a cohort sampled during active COVID-19. Source material: peripheral blood. The rearrangement uses TRBV28 and TRBJ2-3; D possibly corresponds to TRBD2 (6 bases). CDR3 DNA sequence: TGTGCCAGCAGAACACCCAGACTAGACGGCACAGATACGCAGTATTTT. Protein: CASRTPRLDGTDTQYF.